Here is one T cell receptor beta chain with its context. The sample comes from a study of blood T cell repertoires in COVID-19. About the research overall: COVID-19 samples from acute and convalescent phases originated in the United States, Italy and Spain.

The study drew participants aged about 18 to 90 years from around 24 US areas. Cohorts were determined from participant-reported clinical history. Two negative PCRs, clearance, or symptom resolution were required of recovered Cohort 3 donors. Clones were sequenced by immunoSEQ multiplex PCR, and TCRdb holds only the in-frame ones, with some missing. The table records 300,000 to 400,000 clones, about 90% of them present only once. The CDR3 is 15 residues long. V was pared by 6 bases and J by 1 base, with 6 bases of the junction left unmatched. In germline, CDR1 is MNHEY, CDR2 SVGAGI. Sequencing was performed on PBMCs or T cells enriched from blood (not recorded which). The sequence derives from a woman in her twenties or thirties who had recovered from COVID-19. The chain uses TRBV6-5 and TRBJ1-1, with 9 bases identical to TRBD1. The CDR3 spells CASSSQGAKNTEAFF. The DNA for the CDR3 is TGTGCCAGCAGCTCACAGGGGGCGAAGAACACTGAAGCTTTCTTT.